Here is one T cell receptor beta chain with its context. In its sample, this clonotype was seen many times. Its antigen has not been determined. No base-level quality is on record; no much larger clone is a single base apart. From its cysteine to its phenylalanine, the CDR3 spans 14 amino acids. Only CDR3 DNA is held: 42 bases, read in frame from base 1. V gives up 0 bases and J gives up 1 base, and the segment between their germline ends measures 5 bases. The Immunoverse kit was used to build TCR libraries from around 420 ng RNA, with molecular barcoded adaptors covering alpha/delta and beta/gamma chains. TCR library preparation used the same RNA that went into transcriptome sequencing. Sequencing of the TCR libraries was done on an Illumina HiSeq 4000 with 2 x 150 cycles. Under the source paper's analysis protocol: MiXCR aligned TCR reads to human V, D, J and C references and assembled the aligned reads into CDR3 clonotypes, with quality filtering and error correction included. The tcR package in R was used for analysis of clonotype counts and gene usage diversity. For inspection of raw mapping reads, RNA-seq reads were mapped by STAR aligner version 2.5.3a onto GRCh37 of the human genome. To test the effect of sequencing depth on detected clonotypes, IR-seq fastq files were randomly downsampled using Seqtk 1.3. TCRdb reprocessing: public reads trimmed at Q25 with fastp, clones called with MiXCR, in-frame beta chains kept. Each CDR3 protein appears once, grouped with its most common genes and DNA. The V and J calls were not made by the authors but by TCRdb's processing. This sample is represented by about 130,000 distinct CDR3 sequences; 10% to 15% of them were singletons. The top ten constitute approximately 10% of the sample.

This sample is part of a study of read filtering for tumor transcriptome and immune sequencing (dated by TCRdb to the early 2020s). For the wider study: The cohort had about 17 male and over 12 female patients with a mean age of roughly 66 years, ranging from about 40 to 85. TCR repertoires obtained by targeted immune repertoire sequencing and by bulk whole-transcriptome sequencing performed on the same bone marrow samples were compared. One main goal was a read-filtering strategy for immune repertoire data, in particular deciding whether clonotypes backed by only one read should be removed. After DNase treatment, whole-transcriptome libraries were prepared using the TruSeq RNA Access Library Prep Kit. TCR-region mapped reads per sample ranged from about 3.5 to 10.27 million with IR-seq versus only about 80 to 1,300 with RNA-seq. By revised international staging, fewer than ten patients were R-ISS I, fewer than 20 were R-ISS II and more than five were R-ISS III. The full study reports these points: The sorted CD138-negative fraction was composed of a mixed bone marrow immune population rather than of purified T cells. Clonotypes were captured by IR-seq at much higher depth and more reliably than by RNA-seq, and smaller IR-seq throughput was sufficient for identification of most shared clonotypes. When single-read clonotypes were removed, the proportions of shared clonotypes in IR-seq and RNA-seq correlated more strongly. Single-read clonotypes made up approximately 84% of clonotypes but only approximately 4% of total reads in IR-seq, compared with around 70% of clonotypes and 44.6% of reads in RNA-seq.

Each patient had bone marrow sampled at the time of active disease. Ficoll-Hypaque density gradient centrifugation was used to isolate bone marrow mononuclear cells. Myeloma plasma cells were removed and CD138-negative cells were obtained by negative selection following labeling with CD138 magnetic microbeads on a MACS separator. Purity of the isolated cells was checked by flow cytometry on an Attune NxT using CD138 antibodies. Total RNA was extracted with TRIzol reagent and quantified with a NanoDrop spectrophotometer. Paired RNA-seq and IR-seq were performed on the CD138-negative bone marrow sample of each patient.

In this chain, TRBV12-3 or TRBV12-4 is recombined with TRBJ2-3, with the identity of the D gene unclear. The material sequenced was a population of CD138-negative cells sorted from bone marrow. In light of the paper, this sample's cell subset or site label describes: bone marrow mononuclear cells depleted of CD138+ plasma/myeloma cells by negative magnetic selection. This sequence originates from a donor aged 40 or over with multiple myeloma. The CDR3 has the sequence CASSLARRTDTQYF. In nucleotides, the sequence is TGTGCCAGCAGTTTAGCCAGACGCACAGATACGCAGTATTTT.